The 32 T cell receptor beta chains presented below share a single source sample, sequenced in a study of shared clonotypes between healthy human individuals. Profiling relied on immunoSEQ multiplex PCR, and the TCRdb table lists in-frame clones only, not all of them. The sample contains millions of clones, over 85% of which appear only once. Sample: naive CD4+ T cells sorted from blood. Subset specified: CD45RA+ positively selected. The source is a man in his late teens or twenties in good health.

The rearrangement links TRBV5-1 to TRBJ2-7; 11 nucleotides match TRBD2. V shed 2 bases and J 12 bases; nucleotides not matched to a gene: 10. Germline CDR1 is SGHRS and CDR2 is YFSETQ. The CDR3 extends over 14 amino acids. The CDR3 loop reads CASSLSGTSGRRYF. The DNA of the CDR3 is TGCGCCAGCAGCTTATCCGGGACTAGCGGCCGTCGGTACTTC. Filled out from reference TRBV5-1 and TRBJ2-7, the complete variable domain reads KAGVTQTPRYLIKTRGQQVTLSCSPISGHRSVSWYQQTPGQGLQFLFEYFSETQRNKGNFPGRFSGRQFSNSRSEMNVSTLELGDSALYLCASSLSGTSGRRYFGPGTRLTVT.

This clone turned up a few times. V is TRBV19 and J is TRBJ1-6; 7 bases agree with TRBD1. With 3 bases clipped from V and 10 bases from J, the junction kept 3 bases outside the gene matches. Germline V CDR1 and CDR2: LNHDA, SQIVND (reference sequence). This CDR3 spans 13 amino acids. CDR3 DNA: TGTGCCAGTAGTATCAGGGGGTCCTCACCCCTCCACTTT. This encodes CASSIRGSSPLHF. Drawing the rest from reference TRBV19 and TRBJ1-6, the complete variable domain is DGGITQSPKYLFRKEGQNVTLSCEQNLNHDAMYWYRQDPGQGLRLIYYSQIVNDFQKGDIAEGYSVSREKKESFPLTVTSAQKNPTAFYLCASSIRGSSPLHFGNGTRLTVT.

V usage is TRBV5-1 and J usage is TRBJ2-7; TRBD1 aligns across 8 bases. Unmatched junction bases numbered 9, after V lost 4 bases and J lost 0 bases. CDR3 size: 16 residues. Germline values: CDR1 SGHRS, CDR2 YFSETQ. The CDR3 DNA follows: TGCGCCAGCAGCCCTGAGGACAGGGCTACCTCCTACGAGCAGTACTTC. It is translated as CASSPEDRATSYEQYF.

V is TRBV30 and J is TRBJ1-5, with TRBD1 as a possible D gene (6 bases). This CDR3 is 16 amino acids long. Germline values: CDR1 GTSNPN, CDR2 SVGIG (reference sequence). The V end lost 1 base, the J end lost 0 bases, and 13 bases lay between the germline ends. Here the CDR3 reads CAWSAGQEYSNQPQHF. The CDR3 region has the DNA TGTGCCTGGAGTGCGGGACAAGAATATAGCAATCAGCCCCAGCATTTT.

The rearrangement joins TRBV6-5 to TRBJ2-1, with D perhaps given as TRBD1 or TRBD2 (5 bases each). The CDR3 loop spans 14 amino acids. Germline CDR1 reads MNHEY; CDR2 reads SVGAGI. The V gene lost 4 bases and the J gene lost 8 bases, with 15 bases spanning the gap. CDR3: CASSSGPKIYEQFF. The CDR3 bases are TGTGCCAGCAGTTCGGGACCCAAGATATATGAGCAGTTCTTC.

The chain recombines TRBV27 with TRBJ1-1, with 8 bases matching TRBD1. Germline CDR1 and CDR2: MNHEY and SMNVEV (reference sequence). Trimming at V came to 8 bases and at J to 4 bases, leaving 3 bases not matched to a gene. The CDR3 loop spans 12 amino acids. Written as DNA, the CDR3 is TGTGCCAGCCATGACAGGGGCACTGAAGCTTTCTTT. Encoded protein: CASHDRGTEAFF.

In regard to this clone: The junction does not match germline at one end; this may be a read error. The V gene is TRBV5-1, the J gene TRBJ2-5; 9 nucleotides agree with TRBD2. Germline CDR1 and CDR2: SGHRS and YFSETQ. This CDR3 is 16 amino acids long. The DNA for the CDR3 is TGCGCCAGCAGCTTGGCCGAGGGGACTAGCATAGAGACCCGGTACTTC. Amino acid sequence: CASSLAEGTSIETRYF.

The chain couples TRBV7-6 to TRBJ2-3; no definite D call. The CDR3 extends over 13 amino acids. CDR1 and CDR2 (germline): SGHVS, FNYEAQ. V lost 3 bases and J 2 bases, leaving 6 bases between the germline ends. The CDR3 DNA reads TGTGCCAGCAGCTTGGCTAACACAGATACGCAGTATTTT. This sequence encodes CASSLANTDTQYF.

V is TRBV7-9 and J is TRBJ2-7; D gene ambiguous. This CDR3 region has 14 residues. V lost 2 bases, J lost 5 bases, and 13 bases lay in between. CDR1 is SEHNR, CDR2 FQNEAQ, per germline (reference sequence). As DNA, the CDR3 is TGTGCCAGCAGCTTACTCTGGCAGAGAGACGAGCAGTACTTC. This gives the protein CASSLLWQRDEQYF.

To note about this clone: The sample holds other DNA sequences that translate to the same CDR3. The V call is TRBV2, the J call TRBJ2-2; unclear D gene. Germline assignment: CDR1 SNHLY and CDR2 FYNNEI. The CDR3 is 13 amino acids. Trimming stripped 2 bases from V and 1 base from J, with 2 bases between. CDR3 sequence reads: CASSEQNTGELFF. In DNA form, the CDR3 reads TGTGCCAGCAGTGAACAGAACACCGGGGAGCTGTTTTTT.

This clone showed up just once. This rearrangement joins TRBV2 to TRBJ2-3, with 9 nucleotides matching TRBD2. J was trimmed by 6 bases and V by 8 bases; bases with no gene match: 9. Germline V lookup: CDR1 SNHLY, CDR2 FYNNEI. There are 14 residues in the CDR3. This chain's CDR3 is CASLGREGQDTQYF. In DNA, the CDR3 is TGTGCCAGCCTCGGGCGGGAGGGCCAGGATACGCAGTATTTT.

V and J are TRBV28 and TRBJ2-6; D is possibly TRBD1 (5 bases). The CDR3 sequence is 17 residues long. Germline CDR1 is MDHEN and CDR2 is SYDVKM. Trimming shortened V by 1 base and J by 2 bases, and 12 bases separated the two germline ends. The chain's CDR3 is CASSLFLIGAGANVLTF. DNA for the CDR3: TGTGCCAGCAGTTTATTCCTTATAGGGGCTGGGGCCAACGTCCTGACTTTC.

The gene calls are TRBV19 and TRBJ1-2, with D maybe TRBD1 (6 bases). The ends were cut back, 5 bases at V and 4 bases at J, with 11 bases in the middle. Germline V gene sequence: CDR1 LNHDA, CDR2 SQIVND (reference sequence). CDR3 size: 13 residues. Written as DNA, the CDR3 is TGTGCCAGTAGTGAAGGGGGAATCTATGGCTACACCTTC. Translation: CASSEGGIYGYTF.

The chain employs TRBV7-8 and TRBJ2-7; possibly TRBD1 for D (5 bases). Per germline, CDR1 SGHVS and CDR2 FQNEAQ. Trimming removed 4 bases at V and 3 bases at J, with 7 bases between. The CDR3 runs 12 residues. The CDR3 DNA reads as TGTGCCAGCAGCTCCCAGGGCTACGAGCAGTACTTC. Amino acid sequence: CASSSQGYEQYF.

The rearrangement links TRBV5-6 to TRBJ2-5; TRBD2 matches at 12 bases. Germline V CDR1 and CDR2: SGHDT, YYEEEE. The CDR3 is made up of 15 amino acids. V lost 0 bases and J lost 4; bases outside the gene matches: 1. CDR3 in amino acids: CASSLGLAGAETQYF. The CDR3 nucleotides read TGTGCCAGCAGCTTGGGACTAGCGGGAGCAGAGACCCAGTACTTC. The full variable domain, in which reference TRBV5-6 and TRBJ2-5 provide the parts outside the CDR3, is DAGVTQSPTHLIKTRGQQVTLRCSPKSGHDTVSWYQQALGQGPQFIFQYYEEEERQRGNFPDRFSGHQFPNYSSELNVNALLLGDSALYLCASSLGLAGAETQYFGPGTRLLVL.

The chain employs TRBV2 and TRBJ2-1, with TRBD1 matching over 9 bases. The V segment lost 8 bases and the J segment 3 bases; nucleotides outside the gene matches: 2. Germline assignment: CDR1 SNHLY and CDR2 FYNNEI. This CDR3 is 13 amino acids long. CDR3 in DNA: TGTGCCAGCCGGGACAGGGACTACAATGAGCAGTTCTTC. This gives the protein CASRDRDYNEQFF.

The CDR3 DNA reads as TGTGCCAGCAGCCCCTCTGTAGCGGCCACCCATGAGCAGTTCTTC. It encodes CASSPSVAATHEQFF. This sequence joins TRBV5-4 and TRBJ2-1; tentatively, D is TRBD2 (6 bases). This CDR3 contains 15 residues. The germline V gene has CDR1 SGHNT and CDR2 YYREEE (reference sequence). The V end was cut by 4 bases, the J end by 8 bases, with 19 bases between.

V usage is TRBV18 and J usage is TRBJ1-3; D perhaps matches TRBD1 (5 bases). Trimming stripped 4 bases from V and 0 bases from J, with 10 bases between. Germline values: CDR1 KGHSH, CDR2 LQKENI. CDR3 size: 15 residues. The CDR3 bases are TGTGCCAGCTCACAGGGACGGAACTCTGGAAACACCATATATTTT. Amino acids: CASSQGRNSGNTIYF.

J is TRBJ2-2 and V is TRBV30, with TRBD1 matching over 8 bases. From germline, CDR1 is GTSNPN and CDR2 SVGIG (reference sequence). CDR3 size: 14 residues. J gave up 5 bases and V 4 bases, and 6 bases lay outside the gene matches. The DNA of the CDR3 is TGTGCCTGGACAGGGGGCTATAGTACCGGGGAGCTGTTTTTT. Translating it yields CAWTGGYSTGELFF.

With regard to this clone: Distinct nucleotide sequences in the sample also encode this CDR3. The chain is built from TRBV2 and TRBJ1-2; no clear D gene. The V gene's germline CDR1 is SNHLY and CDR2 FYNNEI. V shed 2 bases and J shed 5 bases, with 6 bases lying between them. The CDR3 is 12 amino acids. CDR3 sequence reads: CASSENSYGYTF. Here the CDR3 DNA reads TGTGCCAGCAGTGAAAACAGTTATGGCTACACCTTC.

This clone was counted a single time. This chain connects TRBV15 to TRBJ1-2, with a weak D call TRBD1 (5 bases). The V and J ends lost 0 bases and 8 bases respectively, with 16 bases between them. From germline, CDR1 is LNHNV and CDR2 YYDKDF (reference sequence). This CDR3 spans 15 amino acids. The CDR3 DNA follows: TGTGCCACCAGCAGAGATCAAGACAGTTTACGGGGCTACACCTTC. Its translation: CATSRDQDSLRGYTF.

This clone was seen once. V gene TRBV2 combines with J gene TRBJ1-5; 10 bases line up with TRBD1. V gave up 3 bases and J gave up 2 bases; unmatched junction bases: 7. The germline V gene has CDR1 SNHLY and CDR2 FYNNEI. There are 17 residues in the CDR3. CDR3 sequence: CASSDLGQGWGNQPQHF. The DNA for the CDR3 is TGTGCCAGCAGTGATCTGGGACAGGGGTGGGGCAATCAGCCCCAGCATTTT.

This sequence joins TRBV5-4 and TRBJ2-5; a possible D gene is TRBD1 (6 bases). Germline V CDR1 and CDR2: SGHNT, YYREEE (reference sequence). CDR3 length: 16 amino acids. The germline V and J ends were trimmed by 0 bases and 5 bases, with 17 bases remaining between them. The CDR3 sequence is CASSLGLQGLQETQYF. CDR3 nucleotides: TGTGCCAGCAGCTTGGGGCTACAGGGTTTACAGGAGACCCAGTACTTC. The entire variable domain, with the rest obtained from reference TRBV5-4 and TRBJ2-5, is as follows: ETGVTQSPTHLIKTRGQQVTLRCSSQSGHNTVSWYQQALGQGPQFIFQYYREEENGRGNFPPRFSGLQFPNYSSELNVNALELDDSALYLCASSLGLQGLQETQYFGPGTRLLVL.

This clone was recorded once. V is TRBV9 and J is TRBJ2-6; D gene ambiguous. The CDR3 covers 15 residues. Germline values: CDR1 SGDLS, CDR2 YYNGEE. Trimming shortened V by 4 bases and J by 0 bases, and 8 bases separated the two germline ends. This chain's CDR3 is CASSPRYSGANVLTF. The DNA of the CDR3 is TGTGCCAGCAGCCCCCGGTACTCTGGGGCCAACGTCCTGACTTTC.

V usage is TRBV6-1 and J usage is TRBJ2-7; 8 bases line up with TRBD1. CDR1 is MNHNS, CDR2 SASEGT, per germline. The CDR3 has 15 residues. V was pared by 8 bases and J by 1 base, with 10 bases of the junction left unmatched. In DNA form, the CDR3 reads TGTGCCAGCCGACCAAGACAGGGGATTTCCTACGAGCAGTACTTC. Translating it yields CASRPRQGISYEQYF.

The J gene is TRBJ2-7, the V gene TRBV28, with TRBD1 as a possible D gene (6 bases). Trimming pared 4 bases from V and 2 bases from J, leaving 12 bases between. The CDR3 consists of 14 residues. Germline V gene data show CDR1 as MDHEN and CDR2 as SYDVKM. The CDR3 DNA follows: TGTGCCAGCAGTTCCGGGACACCAACCTACGAGCAGTACTTC. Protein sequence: CASSSGTPTYEQYF.

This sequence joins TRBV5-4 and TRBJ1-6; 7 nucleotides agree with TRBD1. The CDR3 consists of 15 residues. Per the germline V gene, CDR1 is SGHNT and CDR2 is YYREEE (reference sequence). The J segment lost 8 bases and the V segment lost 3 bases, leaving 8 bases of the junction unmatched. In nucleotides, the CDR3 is TGTGCCAGCAGCTCCAAAGGGGGCACGGATTCACCCCTCCACTTT. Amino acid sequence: CASSSKGGTDSPLHF.

Here the CDR3 reads CASSLDGSKNGYTF. Written as DNA, the CDR3 is TGCGCCAGCAGCTTGGATGGCAGCAAGAATGGCTACACCTTC. The gene calls are TRBV5-1 and TRBJ1-2; no definite D call. There are 14 residues in the CDR3. Trimming cost V 0 bases and J 6 bases, with 12 bases left between them. Germline loops: CDR1 SGHRS, CDR2 YFSETQ.

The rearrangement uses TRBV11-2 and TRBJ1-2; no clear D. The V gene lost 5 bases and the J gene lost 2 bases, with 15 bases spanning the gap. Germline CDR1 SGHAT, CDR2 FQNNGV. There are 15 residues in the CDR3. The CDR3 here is CASSHPPGSNYGYTF. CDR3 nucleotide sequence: TGTGCCAGCAGCCACCCCCCGGGCAGCAACTATGGCTACACCTTC.

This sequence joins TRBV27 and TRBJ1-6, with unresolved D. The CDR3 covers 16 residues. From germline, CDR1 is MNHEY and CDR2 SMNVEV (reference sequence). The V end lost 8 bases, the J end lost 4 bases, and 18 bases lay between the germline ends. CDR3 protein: CASGSLRVLYNSPLHF. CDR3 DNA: TGTGCCAGCGGATCCCTTAGAGTACTTTATAATTCACCCCTCCACTTT.

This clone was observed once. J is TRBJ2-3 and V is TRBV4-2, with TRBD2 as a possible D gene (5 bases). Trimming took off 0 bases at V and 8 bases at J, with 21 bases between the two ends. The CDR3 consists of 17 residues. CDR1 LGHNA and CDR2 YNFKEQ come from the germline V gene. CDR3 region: CASSQDGVDSLLGTQYF. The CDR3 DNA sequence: TGTGCCAGCAGCCAAGATGGGGTGGACTCCCTGCTCGGTACGCAGTATTTT.

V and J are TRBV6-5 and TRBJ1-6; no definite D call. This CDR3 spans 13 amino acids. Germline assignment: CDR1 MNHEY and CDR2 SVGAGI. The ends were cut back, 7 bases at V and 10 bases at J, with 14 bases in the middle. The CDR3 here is CASNSQSGSPLHF. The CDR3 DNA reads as TGTGCCAGCAATTCGCAGAGCGGCTCACCCCTCCACTTT.